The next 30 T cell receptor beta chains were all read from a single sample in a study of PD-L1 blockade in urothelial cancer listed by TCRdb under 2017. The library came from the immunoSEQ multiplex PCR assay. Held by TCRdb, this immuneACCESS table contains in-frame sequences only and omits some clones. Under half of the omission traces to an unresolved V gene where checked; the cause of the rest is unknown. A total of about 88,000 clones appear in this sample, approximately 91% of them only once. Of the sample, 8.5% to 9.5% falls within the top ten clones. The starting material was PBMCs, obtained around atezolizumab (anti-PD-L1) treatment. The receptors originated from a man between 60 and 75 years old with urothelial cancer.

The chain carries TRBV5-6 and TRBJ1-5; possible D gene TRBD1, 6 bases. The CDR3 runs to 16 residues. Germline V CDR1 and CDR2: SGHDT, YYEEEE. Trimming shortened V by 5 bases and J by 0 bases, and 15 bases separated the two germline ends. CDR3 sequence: CASRKGGTYSNQPQHF. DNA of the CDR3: TGTGCCAGCAGAAAGGGGGGGACTTATAGCAATCAGCCCCAGCATTTT.

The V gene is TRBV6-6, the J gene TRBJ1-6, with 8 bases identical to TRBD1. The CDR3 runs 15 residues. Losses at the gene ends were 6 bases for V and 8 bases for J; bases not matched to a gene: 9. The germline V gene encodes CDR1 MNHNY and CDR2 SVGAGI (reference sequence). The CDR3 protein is CASSPGQGQDSPLHF. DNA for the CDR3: TGTGCCAGCAGCCCCGGACAGGGCCAAGATTCACCCCTCCACTTT.

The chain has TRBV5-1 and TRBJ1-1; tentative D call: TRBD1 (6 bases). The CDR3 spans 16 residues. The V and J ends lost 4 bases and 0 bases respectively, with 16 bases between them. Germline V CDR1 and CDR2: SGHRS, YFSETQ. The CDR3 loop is CASSPTGQGMNTEAFF. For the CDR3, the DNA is TGCGCCAGCAGCCCGACAGGCCAGGGTATGAACACTGAAGCTTTCTTT.

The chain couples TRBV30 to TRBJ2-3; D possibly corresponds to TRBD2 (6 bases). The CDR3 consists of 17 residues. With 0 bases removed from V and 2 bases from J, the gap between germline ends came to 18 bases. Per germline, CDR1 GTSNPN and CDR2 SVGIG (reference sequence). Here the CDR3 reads CAWSVHDGGALTDTQYF. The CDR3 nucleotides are TGTGCCTGGAGTGTACACGATGGCGGGGCCCTCACAGATACGCAGTATTTT.

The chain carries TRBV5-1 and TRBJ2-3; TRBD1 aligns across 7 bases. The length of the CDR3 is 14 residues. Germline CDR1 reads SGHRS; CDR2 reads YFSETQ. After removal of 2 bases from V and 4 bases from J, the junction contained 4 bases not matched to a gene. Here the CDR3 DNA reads TGCGCCAGCAGCTTAGGGACAGACCCAGATACGCAGTATTTT. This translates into CASSLGTDPDTQYF.

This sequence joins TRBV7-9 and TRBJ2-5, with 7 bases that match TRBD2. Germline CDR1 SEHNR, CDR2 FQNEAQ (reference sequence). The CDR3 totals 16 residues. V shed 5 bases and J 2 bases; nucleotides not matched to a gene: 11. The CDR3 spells CASSPSLGGGQETQYF. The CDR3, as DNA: TGTGCCAGCAGCCCGTCGCTGGGGGGGGGACAAGAGACCCAGTACTTC.

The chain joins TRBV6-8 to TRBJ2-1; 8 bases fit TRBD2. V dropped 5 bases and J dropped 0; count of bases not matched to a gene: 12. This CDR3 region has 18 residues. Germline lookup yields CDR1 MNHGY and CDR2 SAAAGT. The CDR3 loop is CASSIGSGGEFSYNEQFF. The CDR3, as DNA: TGTGCCAGCAGTATAGGATCGGGAGGGGAGTTCTCCTACAATGAGCAGTTCTTC.

CDR3 region: CASSFPSETSGSLYEQYF. In nucleotides, the CDR3 is TGCGCCAGCAGCTTCCCGTCCGAGACTAGCGGGTCCCTGTACGAGCAGTACTTC. The J gene is TRBJ2-7, the V gene TRBV5-1, with 10 positions matching TRBD2. The CDR3 is 18 residues long. Germline CDR1 reads SGHRS; CDR2 reads YFSETQ. J lost 4 bases, V lost 2 bases, and 15 bases had no gene match.

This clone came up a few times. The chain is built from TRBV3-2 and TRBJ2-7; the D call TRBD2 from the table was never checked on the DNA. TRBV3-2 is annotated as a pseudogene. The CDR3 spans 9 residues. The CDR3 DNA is TGTGCCACGACTAGCGAGCAGTACTTC. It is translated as CATTSEQYF.

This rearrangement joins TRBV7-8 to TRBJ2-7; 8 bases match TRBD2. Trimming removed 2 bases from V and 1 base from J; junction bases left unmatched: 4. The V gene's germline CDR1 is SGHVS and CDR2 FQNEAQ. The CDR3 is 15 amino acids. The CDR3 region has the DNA TGTGCCAGCAGCTTACAGCTAGCGGGTTCCTACGAGCAGTACTTC. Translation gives CASSLQLAGSYEQYF.

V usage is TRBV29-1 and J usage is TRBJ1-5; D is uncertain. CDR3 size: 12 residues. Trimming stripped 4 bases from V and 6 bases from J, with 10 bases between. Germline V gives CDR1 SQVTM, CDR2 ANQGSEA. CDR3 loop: CSVGSSVQPQHF. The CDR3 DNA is TGCAGCGTTGGTTCCTCGGTTCAGCCCCAGCATTTT.

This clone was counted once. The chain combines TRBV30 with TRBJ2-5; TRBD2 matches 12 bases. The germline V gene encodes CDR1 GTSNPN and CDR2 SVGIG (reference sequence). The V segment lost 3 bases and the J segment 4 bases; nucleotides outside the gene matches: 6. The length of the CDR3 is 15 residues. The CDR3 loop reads CAWRVKGLAGETQYF. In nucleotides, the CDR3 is TGTGCCTGGAGGGTAAAGGGACTAGCGGGAGAGACCCAGTACTTC.

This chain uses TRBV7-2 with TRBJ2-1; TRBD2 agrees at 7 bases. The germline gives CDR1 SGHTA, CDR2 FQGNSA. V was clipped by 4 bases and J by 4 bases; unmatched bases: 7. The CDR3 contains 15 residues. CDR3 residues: CASSSGLFRYNEQFF. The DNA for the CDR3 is TGTGCCAGCAGCTCGGGACTATTCCGTTACAATGAGCAGTTCTTC.

The CDR3 nucleotides read TGTGCCAGCAGCCGCGAACCGACAGGGGGCAGTTTAATAGATACGCAGTATTTT. Translation: CASSREPTGGSLIDTQYF. The chain combines TRBV5-4 with TRBJ2-3; 10 nucleotides agree with TRBD1. Germline loops: CDR1 SGHNT, CDR2 YYREEE (reference sequence). J gave up 5 bases and V 4 bases, and 16 bases lay outside the gene matches. This CDR3 comprises 18 residues.

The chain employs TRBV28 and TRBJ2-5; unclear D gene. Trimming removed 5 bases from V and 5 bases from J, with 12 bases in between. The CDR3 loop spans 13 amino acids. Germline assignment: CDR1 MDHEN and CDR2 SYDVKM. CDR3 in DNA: TGTGCCAGCAGTGCGCCTGGAGAGGAGACCCAGTACTTC. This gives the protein CASSAPGEETQYF.

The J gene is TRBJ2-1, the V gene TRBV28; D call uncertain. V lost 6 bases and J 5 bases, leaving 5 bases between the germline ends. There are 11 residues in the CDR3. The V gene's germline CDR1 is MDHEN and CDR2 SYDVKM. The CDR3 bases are TGTGCCAGCAGGCCTAACAATGAGCAGTTCTTC. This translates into CASRPNNEQFF.

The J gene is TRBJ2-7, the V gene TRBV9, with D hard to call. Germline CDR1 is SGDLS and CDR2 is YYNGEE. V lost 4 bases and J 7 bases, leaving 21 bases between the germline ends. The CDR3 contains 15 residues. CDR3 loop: CASSPHPTSAREQYF. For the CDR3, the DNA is TGTGCCAGCAGCCCTCACCCGACTTCGGCCCGGGAGCAGTACTTC. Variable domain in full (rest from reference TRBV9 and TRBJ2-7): DSGVTQTPKHLITATGQRVTLRCSPRSGDLSVYWYQQSLDQGLQFLIQYYNGEERAKGNILERFSAQQFPDLHSELNLSSLELGDSALYFCASSPHPTSAREQYFGPGTRLTVT.

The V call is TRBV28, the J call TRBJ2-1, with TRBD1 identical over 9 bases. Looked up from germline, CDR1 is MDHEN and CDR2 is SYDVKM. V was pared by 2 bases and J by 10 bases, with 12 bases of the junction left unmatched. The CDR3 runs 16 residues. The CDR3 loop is CASSLEISGQGGEQFF. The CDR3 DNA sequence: TGTGCCAGCAGTTTAGAAATATCGGGACAGGGTGGCGAGCAGTTCTTC.

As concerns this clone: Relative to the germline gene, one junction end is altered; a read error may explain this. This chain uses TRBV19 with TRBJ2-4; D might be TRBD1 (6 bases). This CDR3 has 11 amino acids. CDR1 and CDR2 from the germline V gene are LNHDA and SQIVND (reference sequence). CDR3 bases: TGTGCCAGTAGTGGACAGCGTGTAAGACGTTTC. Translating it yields CASSGQRVRRF.

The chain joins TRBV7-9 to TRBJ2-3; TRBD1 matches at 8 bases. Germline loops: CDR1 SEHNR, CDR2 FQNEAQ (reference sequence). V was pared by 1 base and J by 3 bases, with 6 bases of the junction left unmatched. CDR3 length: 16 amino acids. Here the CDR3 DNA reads TGTGCCAGCAGCTTAGGGTCAGGGGGCGCGACAGATACGCAGTATTTT. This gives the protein CASSLGSGGATDTQYF. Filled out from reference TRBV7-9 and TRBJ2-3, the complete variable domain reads DTGVSQNPRHKITKRGQNVTFRCDPISEHNRLYWYRQTLGQGPEFLTYFQNEAQLEKSRLLSDRFSAERPKGSFSTLEIQRTEQGDSAMYLCASSLGSGGATDTQYFGPGTRLTVL.

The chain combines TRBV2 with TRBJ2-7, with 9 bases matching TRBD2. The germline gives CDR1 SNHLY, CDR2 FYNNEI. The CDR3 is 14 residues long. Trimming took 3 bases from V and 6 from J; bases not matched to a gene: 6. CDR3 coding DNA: TGTGCCAGCAGTGATGGTTTAGCGGGAGCCGAGCAGTACTTC. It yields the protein CASSDGLAGAEQYF.

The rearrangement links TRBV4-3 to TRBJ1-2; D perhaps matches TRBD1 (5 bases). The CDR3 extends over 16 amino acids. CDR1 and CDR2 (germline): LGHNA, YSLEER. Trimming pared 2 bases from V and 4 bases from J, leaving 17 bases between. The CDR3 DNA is TGCGCCAGCAGCCAACAAACAGGAGACTCTCGCTATGGCTACACCTTC. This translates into CASSQQTGDSRYGYTF.

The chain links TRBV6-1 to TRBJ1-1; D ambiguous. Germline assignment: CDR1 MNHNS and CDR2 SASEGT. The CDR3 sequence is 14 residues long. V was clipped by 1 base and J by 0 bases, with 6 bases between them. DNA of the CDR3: TGTGCCAGCAGTGAAGGACTCGTGAACACTGAAGCTTTCTTT. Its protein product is CASSEGLVNTEAFF.

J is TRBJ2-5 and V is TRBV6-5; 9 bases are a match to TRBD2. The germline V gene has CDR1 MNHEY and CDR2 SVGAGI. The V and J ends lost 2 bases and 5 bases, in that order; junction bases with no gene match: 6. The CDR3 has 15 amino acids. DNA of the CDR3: TGTGCCAGCAGTTACATAGCGGGGGCGGGCGAGACCCAGTACTTC. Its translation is CASSYIAGAGETQYF.

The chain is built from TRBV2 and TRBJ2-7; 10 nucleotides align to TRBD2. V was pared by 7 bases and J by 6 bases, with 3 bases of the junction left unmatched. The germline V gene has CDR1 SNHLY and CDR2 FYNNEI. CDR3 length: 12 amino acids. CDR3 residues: CASTSGRPEQYF. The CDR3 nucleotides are TGTGCCAGCACTAGCGGGAGACCCGAGCAGTACTTC.

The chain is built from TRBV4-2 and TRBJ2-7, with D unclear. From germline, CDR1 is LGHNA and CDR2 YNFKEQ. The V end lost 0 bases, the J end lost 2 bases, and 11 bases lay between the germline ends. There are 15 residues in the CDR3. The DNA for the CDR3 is TGTGCCAGCAGCCAAGATGTGAGCTCCCCCTACGAGCAGTACTTC. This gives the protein CASSQDVSSPYEQYF.

The CDR3 DNA follows: TGCGCCAGCAGCTTTGACAGGGGGCCCGGGGAGCTGTTTTTT. It yields the protein CASSFDRGPGELFF. The gene calls are TRBV5-1 and TRBJ2-2, with 10 bases lining up with TRBD1. The length of the CDR3 is 14 residues. Germline V CDR1 and CDR2: SGHRS, YFSETQ. V lost 2 bases, J lost 6 bases, and 1 base stayed unmatched.

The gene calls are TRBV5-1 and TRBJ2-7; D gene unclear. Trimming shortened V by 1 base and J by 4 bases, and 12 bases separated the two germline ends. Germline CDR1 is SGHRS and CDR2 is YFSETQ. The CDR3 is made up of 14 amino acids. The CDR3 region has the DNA TGCGCCAGCAGCTTGAGCAGCGTCGTATACGAGCAGTACTTC. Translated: CASSLSSVVYEQYF.

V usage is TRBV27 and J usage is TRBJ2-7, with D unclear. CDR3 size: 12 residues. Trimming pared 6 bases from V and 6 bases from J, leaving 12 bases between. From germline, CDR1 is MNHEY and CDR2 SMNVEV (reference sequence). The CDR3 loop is CASSFTRSEQYF. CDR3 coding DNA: TGTGCCAGCAGCTTTACTCGATCCGAGCAGTACTTC.

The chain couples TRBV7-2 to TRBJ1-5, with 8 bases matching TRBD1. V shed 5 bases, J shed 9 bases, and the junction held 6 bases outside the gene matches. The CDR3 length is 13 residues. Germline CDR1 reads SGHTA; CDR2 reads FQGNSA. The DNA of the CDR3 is TGTGCCAGCAGCGCGGACAGGGACGTGCCCCAGCATTTT. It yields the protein CASSADRDVPQHF.